These 6 T cell receptor beta chains were sequenced from one sample in a study of blood T cell repertoires in COVID-19. Clones were sequenced by immunoSEQ multiplex PCR, and TCRdb holds only the in-frame ones, with some missing. The sample lists roughly 300,000 clones, 86% seen once, with roughly a tenth in the top ten. Sequences were obtained from PBMCs or T cells enriched from blood (not recorded which). These receptor sequences come from a young woman who had recovered from COVID-19.

The chain is built from TRBV3-1 (or the pseudogene TRBV3-2) and TRBJ1-4; TRBD1 agrees at 7 bases. Germline V CDR1 and CDR2: LGHDT, YNNKEL (reference sequence). With 0 bases clipped from V and 7 bases from J, the junction kept 14 bases outside the gene matches. This CDR3 contains 18 residues. In DNA, the CDR3 is TGTGCCAGCAGCCAAGACCCATACCAACGACAGGGCGGTGAAAAACTGTTTTTT. Its translation is CASSQDPYQRQGGEKLFF.

V is TRBV14 and J is TRBJ1-3, with D perhaps matching TRBD1 (5 bases). The V and J ends lost 0 bases and 0 bases respectively, with 12 bases between them. Per germline, CDR1 SGHDN and CDR2 FVKESK. This CDR3 is built from 17 residues. For the CDR3, the DNA is TGTGCCAGCAGCCAAGATTTGGGGCACCACTCTGGAAACACCATATATTTT. Encoded protein: CASSQDLGHHSGNTIYF.

A note on this clone: Additional DNA sequences in this sample encode the identical CDR3. The chain carries TRBV30 and TRBJ1-2, with TRBD1 matching over 9 bases. The V gene end was trimmed by 1 base and the J gene end by 4 bases; junction bases not matched to a gene: 1. Germline V CDR1 and CDR2: GTSNPN, SVGIG (reference sequence). The CDR3 has 13 residues. CDR3 amino acids: CAWSATGGYGYTF. In DNA form, the CDR3 reads TGTGCCTGGAGTGCGACAGGGGGCTATGGCTACACCTTC.

As regards this clone: The same CDR3 is also encoded by other DNA sequences in this sample. The chain couples TRBV28 to TRBJ1-2, with D unresolved. Germline V gene lookup returns CDR1 MDHEN and CDR2 SYDVKM. The V and J ends lost 6 bases and 5 bases respectively, with 7 bases between them. The CDR3 covers 11 residues. CDR3 region: CASSSVYGYTF. As DNA, the CDR3 is TGTGCCAGCAGCTCCGTGTATGGCTACACCTTC.

J is TRBJ2-1 and V is TRBV10-3; 10 bases map to TRBD1. V shed 7 bases and J 8 bases; nucleotides not matched to a gene: 8. This CDR3 is built from 14 residues. Germline CDR1 reads ENHRY; CDR2 reads SYGVKD. CDR3 bases: TGTGCCATCAAGCAGACAGGGACAGGGGATGAGCAGTTCTTC. This encodes CAIKQTGTGDEQFF.

The rearrangement joins TRBV30 to TRBJ1-5, with D possibly being TRBD1 (6 bases). The CDR3 sequence is 13 residues long. Trimming stripped 2 bases from V and 7 bases from J, with 12 bases between. From germline, CDR1 is GTSNPN and CDR2 SVGIG (reference sequence). Written as DNA, the CDR3 is TGTGCCTGGAGTCTACACAGGGAACAGCCCCAGCATTTT. It yields the protein CAWSLHREQPQHF.